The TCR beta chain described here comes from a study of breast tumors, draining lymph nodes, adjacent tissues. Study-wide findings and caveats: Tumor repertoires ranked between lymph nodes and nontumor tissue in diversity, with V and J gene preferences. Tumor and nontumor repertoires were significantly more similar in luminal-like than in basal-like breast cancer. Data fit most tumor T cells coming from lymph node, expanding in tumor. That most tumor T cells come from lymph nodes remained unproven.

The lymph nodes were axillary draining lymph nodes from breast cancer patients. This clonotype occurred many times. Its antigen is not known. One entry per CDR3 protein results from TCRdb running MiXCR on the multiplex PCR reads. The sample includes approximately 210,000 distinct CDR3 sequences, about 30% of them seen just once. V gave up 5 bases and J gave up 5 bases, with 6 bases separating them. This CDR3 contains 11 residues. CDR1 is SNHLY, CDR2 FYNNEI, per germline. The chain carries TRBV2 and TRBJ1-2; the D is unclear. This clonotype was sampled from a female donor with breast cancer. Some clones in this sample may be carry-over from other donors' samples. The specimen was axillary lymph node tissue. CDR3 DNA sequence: TGTGCCAGCAGTAGACTTTATGGCTACACCTTC. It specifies CASSRLYGYTF.